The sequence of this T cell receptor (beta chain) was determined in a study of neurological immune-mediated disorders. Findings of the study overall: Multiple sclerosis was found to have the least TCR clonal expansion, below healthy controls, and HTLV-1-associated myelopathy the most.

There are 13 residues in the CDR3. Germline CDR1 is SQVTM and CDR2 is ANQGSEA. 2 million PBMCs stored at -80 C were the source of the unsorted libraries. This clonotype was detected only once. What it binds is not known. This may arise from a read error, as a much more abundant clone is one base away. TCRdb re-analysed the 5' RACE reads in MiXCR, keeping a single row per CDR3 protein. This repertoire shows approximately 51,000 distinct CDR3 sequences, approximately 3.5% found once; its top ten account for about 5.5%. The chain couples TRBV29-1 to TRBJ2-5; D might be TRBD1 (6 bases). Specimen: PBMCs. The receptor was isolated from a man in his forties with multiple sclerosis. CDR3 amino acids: CGVGTRGRETQYF. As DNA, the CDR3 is TGCGGCGTCGGGACAAGGGGCAGGGAGACCCAGTACTTC. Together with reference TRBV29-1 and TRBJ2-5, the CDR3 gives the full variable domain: SAVISQKPSRDICQRGTSLTIQCQVDSQVTMMFWYRQQPGQSLTLIATANQGSEATYESGFVIDKFPISRPNLTFSTLTVSNMSPEDSSIYLCGVGTRGRETQYFGPGTRLLVL.